Listed below are T cell receptor beta chains from one sample, sequenced in a study of T cell responses to AZD1222 COVID-19 vaccine. Using immunoSEQ multiplex PCR, the repertoire was profiled, and TCRdb retains in-frame clones only, with some absent. The sample records about 180,000 clones, approximately 95% being singletons. Here the sequenced sample was peripheral blood, taken 28 days after the second dose of the MenACWY control vaccine. Receptors originate from an adult who received the MenACWY meningococcal vaccine as a control. CDR3s include the opening cysteine and the closing phenylalanine or tryptophan. The D gene is left open where the match is weak. Size is stated for part of the rows, as once, few or many counts, or as a class when the clone is expanded.

j_call: TRBJ1-2
d_call: TRBD1
v_call: TRBV7-2
clone_size: NA
cdr3_nt: TGTGCCAGCAGCCCGGGGACAGGGCAAGACTATGGCTACACCTTC
cdr3_aa: CASSPGTGQDYGYTF

j_call: TRBJ1-1
d_call: NA
v_call: TRBV7-2
clone_size: NA
cdr3_nt: TGTGCCAGCAGCTTAGGCCAGCCTAAGAACACTGAAGCTTTCTTT
cdr3_aa: CASSLGQPKNTEAFF

j_call: TRBJ1-1
d_call: NA
v_call: TRBV20-1
clone_size: NA
cdr3_nt: TGCAGTGCTAGGCCAGGGATTGAGGCTTTCTTT
cdr3_aa: CSARPGIEAFF

j_call: TRBJ1-2
d_call: NA
v_call: TRBV20-1
clone_size: NA
cdr3_nt: TGCAGTGCTAGGTCAGGGCATGGCTACACCTTC
cdr3_aa: CSARSGHGYTF

j_call: TRBJ2-7
d_call: NA
v_call: TRBV2
clone_size: NA
cdr3_nt: TGTGCCAGCAGTGAGGGAGGGGGTGCCTACGAGCAGTACTTC
cdr3_aa: CASSEGGGAYEQYF

j_call: TRBJ2-3
d_call: NA
v_call: TRBV6-6
clone_size: NA
cdr3_nt: TGTGCCAGCCTCGGGACTGCAACAGATACGCAGTATTTT
cdr3_aa: CASLGTATDTQYF

j_call: TRBJ2-2
d_call: TRBD2
v_call: TRBV20-1
clone_size: NA
cdr3_nt: TGCAGTGCGAGTGCCGGGACTACTCCCACCGGGGAGCTGTTTTTT
cdr3_aa: CSASAGTTPTGELFF

j_call: TRBJ2-1
d_call: TRBD1
v_call: TRBV10-3
clone_size: NA
cdr3_nt: TGTGCCATCAAAACAGGGGGGTCGTACAATGAGCAGTTCTTC
cdr3_aa: CAIKTGGSYNEQFF

j_call: TRBJ1-5
d_call: NA
v_call: TRBV30
clone_size: NA
cdr3_nt: TGTGCCTGGAGTAGGGGTAGCAATCAGCCCCAGCATTTT
cdr3_aa: CAWSRGSNQPQHF

j_call: TRBJ1-5
d_call: NA
v_call: TRBV5-6
clone_size: NA
cdr3_nt: TGTGCCAGCAGCTCTAGGGGGGGTTATCAGCCCCAGCATTTT
cdr3_aa: CASSSRGGYQPQHF

j_call: TRBJ2-3
d_call: NA
v_call: TRBV7-9
clone_size: NA
cdr3_nt: TGTGCCAGCAGCTTAGCAGTAGGGGAAGGAACAGATACGCAGTATTTT
cdr3_aa: CASSLAVGEGTDTQYF

j_call: TRBJ1-1
d_call: NA
v_call: TRBV7-2
clone_size: NA
cdr3_nt: TGTGCCAGCAGCTTAGGCTGGCAGGGCGGCACTGAAGCTTTCTTT
cdr3_aa: CASSLGWQGGTEAFF

j_call: TRBJ1-1
d_call: NA
v_call: TRBV19
clone_size: NA
cdr3_nt: TGTGCCAGTAGTAAGGGAAAAGGATACACTGAAGCTTTCTTT
cdr3_aa: CASSKGKGYTEAFF

j_call: TRBJ2-7
d_call: NA
v_call: TRBV9
clone_size: NA
cdr3_nt: TGTGCCAGCTCCCGGTTTAGCGGATTCACCTACGAGCAGTACTTC
cdr3_aa: CASSRFSGFTYEQYF

j_call: TRBJ1-4
d_call: NA
v_call: TRBV4-3
clone_size: NA
cdr3_nt: TGCGCCAGCAGCCCCGGGACTCGGGGTGAAAAACTGTTTTTT
cdr3_aa: CASSPGTRGEKLFF

j_call: TRBJ2-1
d_call: NA
v_call: TRBV2
clone_size: NA
cdr3_nt: TGTGCCAGCTGTCCGGGGGACAACAATGAGCAGTTCTTC
cdr3_aa: CASCPGDNNEQFF

j_call: TRBJ1-5
d_call: NA
v_call: TRBV4-2
clone_size: once
cdr3_nt: TGTGCCAGCAGCCAAGACGGCATTAGCAATCAGCCCCAGCATTTT
cdr3_aa: CASSQDGISNQPQHF

j_call: TRBJ2-7
d_call: TRBD1
v_call: TRBV18
clone_size: NA
cdr3_nt: TGTGCCAGCTCGCCTAGAGAGGGGACAGCCTTCCACGAGCAGTACTTC
cdr3_aa: CASSPREGTAFHEQYF

j_call: TRBJ1-5
d_call: NA
v_call: TRBV19
clone_size: NA
cdr3_nt: TGTGCCAGTAGTATAACCAGGGACAATCAGCCCCAGCATTTT
cdr3_aa: CASSITRDNQPQHF

j_call: TRBJ2-1
d_call: TRBD1
v_call: TRBV5-4
clone_size: NA
cdr3_nt: TGTGCCAGCAGCTTGGGGACAGGGGGTTACAATGAGCAGTTCTTC
cdr3_aa: CASSLGTGGYNEQFF

j_call: TRBJ1-1
d_call: TRBD1
v_call: TRBV6-6
clone_size: NA
cdr3_nt: TGTGCCAGCAGCTCAGGGGGCCCTATGAACACTGAAGCTTTCTTT
cdr3_aa: CASSSGGPMNTEAFF

j_call: TRBJ2-5
d_call: NA
v_call: TRBV7-2
clone_size: NA
cdr3_nt: TGTGCCAGCAGCTTATCCGGGCCGAAAGAGACCCAGTACTTC
cdr3_aa: CASSLSGPKETQYF

j_call: TRBJ1-5
d_call: NA
v_call: TRBV11-2
clone_size: NA
cdr3_nt: TGTGCCAGCAGCTTAAGGGACGAGGACTATCAGCCCCAGCATTTT
cdr3_aa: CASSLRDEDYQPQHF

j_call: TRBJ2-7
d_call: NA
v_call: TRBV19
clone_size: NA
cdr3_nt: TGTGCCAGTAGTATTCAGGGGAAAAGGGAGCAGTACTTC
cdr3_aa: CASSIQGKREQYF

j_call: TRBJ2-5
d_call: NA
v_call: TRBV27
clone_size: NA
cdr3_nt: TGTGCCAGCAGTAGGGCCGGGGTAGCCAGGAGCCAAGAGACCCAGTACTTC
cdr3_aa: CASSRAGVARSQETQYF

j_call: TRBJ1-6
d_call: NA
v_call: TRBV30
clone_size: NA
cdr3_nt: TGTGCCTGGAGTTGGGGGAGCTCCTATAATTCACCCCTCCACTTT
cdr3_aa: CAWSWGSSYNSPLHF

j_call: TRBJ1-2
d_call: TRBD1
v_call: TRBV6-2/TRBV6-3
clone_size: few
cdr3_nt: TGTGCCAGCAGTTACGGGACAGGGGGTTATGGCTACACCTTC
cdr3_aa: CASSYGTGGYGYTF

j_call: TRBJ2-3
d_call: NA
v_call: TRBV5-1
clone_size: NA
cdr3_nt: TGCGCCAGCAGCCCGCCTCTGGGGACCAGCGGAGATACGCAGTATTTT
cdr3_aa: CASSPPLGTSGDTQYF

j_call: TRBJ1-6
d_call: NA
v_call: TRBV5-1
clone_size: NA
cdr3_nt: TGCGCCAGCAGCTTGGCCGTTCAGGGGAATTCACCCCTCCACTTT
cdr3_aa: CASSLAVQGNSPLHF

j_call: TRBJ2-7
d_call: NA
v_call: TRBV30
clone_size: NA
cdr3_nt: TGTGCCTGGAGTGTAGGGGGGACGCTTGCCTACGAGCAGTACTTC
cdr3_aa: CAWSVGGTLAYEQYF

j_call: TRBJ1-1
d_call: NA
v_call: TRBV3-1/TRBV3-2
clone_size: NA
cdr3_nt: TGTGCCAGCAGCCAACAAGTAGCCTCTGAAGCTTTCTTT
cdr3_aa: CASSQQVASEAFF

j_call: TRBJ2-5
d_call: NA
v_call: TRBV19
clone_size: NA
cdr3_nt: TGTGCCAGTAGTACCGGAGAGACCCAGTACTTC
cdr3_aa: CASSTGETQYF

j_call: TRBJ2-7
d_call: NA
v_call: TRBV9
clone_size: NA
cdr3_nt: TGTGCCAGCAGCGTATATGGGTCCTCCTACGAGCAGTACTTC
cdr3_aa: CASSVYGSSYEQYF

j_call: TRBJ2-3
d_call: TRBD1
v_call: TRBV28
clone_size: NA
cdr3_nt: TGTGCCAGCAGACGGGACAGGGGGCGGGCAGATACGCAGTATTTT
cdr3_aa: CASRRDRGRADTQYF

j_call: TRBJ1-5
d_call: NA
v_call: TRBV2
clone_size: NA
cdr3_nt: TGTGCCAGCAGTGAAGGACAGGGCAATCAGCCCCAGCATTTT
cdr3_aa: CASSEGQGNQPQHF

j_call: TRBJ1-6
d_call: NA
v_call: TRBV18
clone_size: NA
cdr3_nt: TGTGCCAGCTCACCCGGCAGGGATAATTCACCCCTCCACTTT
cdr3_aa: CASSPGRDNSPLHF

j_call: TRBJ2-2
d_call: TRBD1
v_call: TRBV3-1/TRBV3-2
clone_size: NA
cdr3_nt: TGTGCCAGCAGCCACACAGGGGGTCCAAACACCGGGGAGCTGTTTTTT
cdr3_aa: CASSHTGGPNTGELFF

j_call: TRBJ1-2
d_call: NA
v_call: TRBV6-2/TRBV6-3
clone_size: NA
cdr3_nt: TGTGCCAGCAGTTACCGTGGGACGGCTAAGGCTGGCTACACCTTC
cdr3_aa: CASSYRGTAKAGYTF

j_call: TRBJ2-5
d_call: TRBD2
v_call: TRBV5-1
clone_size: few
cdr3_nt: TGCGCCAGCAGCCCGACAAAAGCGGGGGGCCAAGAGACCCAGTACTTC
cdr3_aa: CASSPTKAGGQETQYF

j_call: TRBJ2-7
d_call: TRBD1
v_call: TRBV3-1/TRBV3-2
clone_size: NA
cdr3_nt: TGTGCCAGCAGCCAACCACAGGGGGCTGAGCAGTACTTC
cdr3_aa: CASSQPQGAEQYF

j_call: TRBJ2-2
d_call: TRBD1
v_call: TRBV18
clone_size: NA
cdr3_nt: TGTGCCAGCTCCGCTGGCCTACGACAGGGTCGGAACACCGGGGAGCTGTTTTTT
cdr3_aa: CASSAGLRQGRNTGELFF